The 27 T cell receptor beta chains in this list originate from one sample, sequenced in a study of blood T cell repertoires in COVID-19. The table came from immunoSEQ multiplex PCR; TCRdb's copy has only in-frame clones and leaves some out. The table lists roughly 85,000 clones, roughly 80% of them singletons. Sequencing was performed on peripheral blood. These receptors were collected from a human donor in a cohort sampled during active COVID-19.

The chain is built from TRBV30 and TRBJ1-4, with no clear D. This CDR3 region has 13 residues. Germline V gene data show CDR1 as GTSNPN and CDR2 as SVGIG (reference sequence). Trimming took off 5 bases at V and 0 bases at J, with 7 bases between the two ends. The CDR3 sequence: CAWDLATNEKLFF. The CDR3 DNA sequence: TGTGCCTGGGATCTTGCAACTAATGAAAAACTGTTTTTT. The whole variable domain, filled in from reference TRBV30 and TRBJ1-4, reads SQTIHQWPATLVQPVGSPLSLECTVEGTSNPNLYWYRQAAGRGLQLLFYSVGIGQISSEVPQNLSASRPQDRQFILSSKKLLLSDSGFYLCAWDLATNEKLFFGSGTQLSVL.

The chain carries TRBV6-5 and TRBJ1-1; maybe TRBD1 (5 bases). The germline gives CDR1 MNHEY, CDR2 SVGAGI. The V end was cut by 8 bases, the J end by 4 bases, with 11 bases between. The CDR3 runs 12 residues. CDR3 bases: TGTGCCAGCGGACACTATGGCACTGAAGCTTTCTTT. The encoded protein is CASGHYGTEAFF.

This clone came up a few times. The J gene is TRBJ1-2, the V gene TRBV2, with 10 bases that match TRBD1. J gave up 10 bases and V 6 bases, and 5 bases lay outside the gene matches. The V gene's germline CDR1 is SNHLY and CDR2 FYNNEI. This CDR3 spans 12 amino acids. The CDR3 sequence: CASRTGGFDYTF. In DNA form, the CDR3 reads TGTGCCAGCAGGACAGGGGGCTTTGACTACACCTTC.

The rearrangement joins TRBV19 to TRBJ1-5, with 12 nucleotides matching TRBD1. CDR1 and CDR2 (germline): LNHDA, SQIVND (reference sequence). This CDR3 contains 17 residues. The junction had 5 bases not matched to a gene; V was cut back by 0 bases and J by 5 bases. The CDR3 loop is CASSIDPGQGAYQPQHF. As DNA, the CDR3 is TGTGCCAGTAGTATAGACCCGGGACAGGGGGCCTATCAGCCCCAGCATTTT.

The gene calls are TRBV24-1 and TRBJ2-1; weak D call: TRBD2 (6 bases). Germline V CDR1 and CDR2: KGHDR, SFDVKD. The CDR3 length is 15 residues. Between the trimmed V and J ends, which lost 2 bases and 2 bases, there was a span of 9 bases. DNA for the CDR3: TGTGCCACCAGTGATTCTGGGAGGCCCTACAATGAGCAGTTCTTC. Translation: CATSDSGRPYNEQFF.

The chain carries TRBV7-9 and TRBJ1-2; D may be TRBD1 (5 bases). V was pared by 3 bases and J by 6 bases, with 11 bases between. Looked up from germline, CDR1 is SEHNR and CDR2 is FQNEAQ (reference sequence). The CDR3 sequence is 13 residues long. CDR3 in DNA: TGTGCCAGCAGCTTTAAAGGGGCGGATGGCTACACCTTC. This translates into CASSFKGADGYTF. The full variable domain, rest sourced from reference TRBV7-9 and TRBJ1-2, is DTGVSQNPRHKITKRGQNVTFRCDPISEHNRLYWYRQTLGQGPEFLTYFQNEAQLEKSRLLSDRFSAERPKGSFSTLEIQRTEQGDSAMYLCASSFKGADGYTFGSGTRLTVV.

This clone was seen a few times. This chain connects TRBV11-2 to TRBJ2-5, with 8 bases aligning to TRBD2. The trim removed 6 bases at V and 4 bases at J, leaving 7 bases unmatched. The CDR3 has 14 residues. Germline V gives CDR1 SGHAT, CDR2 FQNNGV. The CDR3 nucleotides read TGTGCCAGCAGTTACGCCCGGGGGGGAGAGACCCAGTACTTC. This gives the protein CASSYARGGETQYF.

This chain uses TRBV5-4 with TRBJ1-4; D gene ambiguous. This CDR3 contains 15 residues. V lost 0 bases to trimming and J lost 0 bases, with 6 bases between them. Germline lookup yields CDR1 SGHNT and CDR2 YYREEE (reference sequence). This CDR3 reads CASSLDSATNEKLFF. The CDR3 region has the DNA TGTGCCAGCAGCTTGGACAGTGCAACTAATGAAAAACTGTTTTTT.

The V and J genes are TRBV21-1 and TRBJ2-5; the D call TRBD2 from the table was never checked on the DNA. TRBV21-1 is a documented pseudogene. The CDR3 is made up of 14 amino acids. Here the CDR3 reads CASSNLERAETQYF. CDR3 sequence (DNA): TGTGCCAGCAGCAACCTGGAGAGGGCGGAGACCCAGTACTTC.

The chain joins TRBV5-1 to TRBJ2-2; D gene uncertain. Trimming stripped 0 bases from V and 5 bases from J, with 5 bases between. The CDR3 loop spans 13 amino acids. CDR1 and CDR2 from the germline V gene are SGHRS and YFSETQ. CDR3 sequence reads: CASSLGGTGELFF. DNA for the CDR3: TGCGCCAGCAGCTTGGGAGGAACCGGGGAGCTGTTTTTT.

The CDR3 coding sequence is TGTGCCATCAGTTTCAGGGGTCCGGAATCCTACAATGAGCAGTTCTTC. This encodes CAISFRGPESYNEQFF. This sequence joins TRBV10-3 and TRBJ2-1, with a possible D match to TRBD1 (6 bases). The CDR3 sequence is 16 residues long. Germline CDR1 is ENHRY and CDR2 is SYGVKD. Trimming took 5 bases from V and 1 from J, leaving 15 bases between them.

CDR3 region: CASSLRARGADGYTF. CDR3 sequence (DNA): TGTGCCAGCAGCTTGAGAGCACGGGGGGCTGATGGCTACACCTTC. J is TRBJ1-2 and V is TRBV5-4; possible D gene TRBD1, 6 bases. The germline V and J ends were trimmed by 1 base and 6 bases, with 16 bases remaining between them. Germline CDR1 SGHNT, CDR2 YYREEE (reference sequence). There are 15 residues in the CDR3.

The chain has TRBV2 and TRBJ1-1; D is undetermined. Germline CDR1 SNHLY, CDR2 FYNNEI. This CDR3 is 16 amino acids long. Deletions cut 2 bases from V and 1 base from J, with 14 bases between. CDR3 DNA sequence: TGTGCCAGCAGTGAAACCCCTGGCAGTTGGAACACTGAAGCTTTCTTT. Translation: CASSETPGSWNTEAFF.

The chain uses TRBV5-4 and TRBJ1-1, with D perhaps TRBD1 (5 bases). This CDR3 contains 15 residues. Trimming pared 0 bases from V and 6 bases from J, leaving 15 bases between. Germline V gene sequence: CDR1 SGHNT, CDR2 YYREEE (reference sequence). The CDR3 is CASSLGQGIISEAFF. In nucleotides, the CDR3 is TGTGCCAGCAGCTTGGGGCAGGGAATTATCTCTGAAGCTTTCTTT.

The chain links TRBV6-5 to TRBJ1-5; D call uncertain. CDR1 and CDR2 from the germline V gene are MNHEY and SVGAGI. This CDR3 comprises 15 residues. V lost 5 bases to trimming and J lost 4 bases, with 15 bases between them. Written as DNA, the CDR3 is TGTGCCAGCAGTCGTACAGCGGAAACGAATCAGCCCCAGCATTTT. Its protein product is CASSRTAETNQPQHF.

This rearrangement joins TRBV20-1 to TRBJ2-1; 7 bases are shared with TRBD2. The CDR3 extends over 15 amino acids. The germline V gene encodes CDR1 DFQATT and CDR2 SNEGSKA (reference sequence). Trimming removed 3 bases from V and 4 bases from J; junction bases left unmatched: 9. DNA for the CDR3: TGCAGTGCTAGTCTAGGGACTACCTTATACAATGAGCAGTTCTTC. This gives the protein CSASLGTTLYNEQFF.

This clone was seen a handful of times. DNA of the CDR3: TGCGCCAGCAGCGGAAGCAGGGGAAACACTGAAGCTTTCTTT. It codes for CASSGSRGNTEAFF. The chain joins TRBV5-1 to TRBJ1-1, with D tentatively TRBD1 (6 bases). V lost 4 bases and J 2 bases, leaving 12 bases between the germline ends. Germline V CDR1 and CDR2: SGHRS, YFSETQ. This CDR3 has 14 residues.

The gene calls are TRBV7-8 and TRBJ2-7; 8 bases line up with TRBD1. The CDR3 spans 17 residues. J lost 4 bases, V lost 7 bases, and 18 bases had no gene match. Looked up from germline, CDR1 is SGHVS and CDR2 is FQNEAQ. The CDR3 loop is CASTLQGGGTGLYEQYF. CDR3 DNA sequence: TGTGCCAGCACCCTCCAAGGAGGGGGGACAGGTCTGTACGAGCAGTACTTC.

The J gene is TRBJ1-1, the V gene TRBV5-6; D is uncertain. V shed 1 base and J shed 5 bases, with 21 bases lying between them. The CDR3 sequence is 17 residues long. Per germline, CDR1 SGHDT and CDR2 YYEEEE. This CDR3 reads CASSLRGNLFLGTEAFF. CDR3 DNA sequence: TGTGCCAGCAGCTTGAGAGGGAACCTCTTCTTGGGGACTGAAGCTTTCTTT.

This clone was observed a few times. This chain joins TRBV20-1 and TRBJ1-3; tentatively, D is TRBD1 (5 bases). Trimming pared 5 bases from V and 7 bases from J, leaving 9 bases between. This CDR3 comprises 11 residues. From germline, CDR1 is DFQATT and CDR2 SNEGSKA (reference sequence). The CDR3 loop reads CSAVRGNTIYF. CDR3 nucleotide sequence: TGCAGTGCTGTTCGGGGGAACACCATATATTTT.

V usage is TRBV27 and J usage is TRBJ2-7; D is unclear. In germline, CDR1 is MNHEY, CDR2 SMNVEV (reference sequence). This CDR3 comprises 8 residues. The CDR3 loop reads CVTYEQYF. The CDR3 region has the DNA TGTGTCACCTACGAGCAGTACTTC.

This chain connects TRBV13 to TRBJ2-6; 8 positions match TRBD1. Trimming removed 8 bases from V and 2 bases from J; junction bases left unmatched: 2. The CDR3 has 14 amino acids. CDR1 and CDR2 from the germline V gene are PRHDT and FYEKMQ (reference sequence). The CDR3 coding sequence is TGTGCCAGCTCAGGGGGCGCTGGGGCCAACGTCCTGACTTTC. It yields the protein CASSGGAGANVLTF.

The chain uses TRBV5-1 and TRBJ2-1; D is undetermined. CDR3 length equals 13 residues. Germline loops: CDR1 SGHRS, CDR2 YFSETQ. The ends were cut back, 0 bases at V and 9 bases at J, with 10 bases in the middle. The CDR3 spells CASSLDSRSEQFF. The CDR3 region has the DNA TGCGCCAGCAGCTTGGATTCACGGTCTGAGCAGTTCTTC.

The J gene is TRBJ2-5, the V gene TRBV5-1, with a tentative D call TRBD2 (5 bases). V was pared by 4 bases and J by 1 base, with 17 bases between. Germline CDR1 and CDR2: SGHRS and YFSETQ. CDR3 size: 16 residues. In nucleotides, the CDR3 is TGCGCCAGCAGCGGCCCTCTAGCACAACCCCAAGAGACCCAGTACTTC. Protein product: CASSGPLAQPQETQYF.

The chain recombines TRBV19 with TRBJ1-4, with D maybe TRBD1 (6 bases). Per the germline V gene, CDR1 is LNHDA and CDR2 is SQIVND (reference sequence). This CDR3 has 14 residues. V lost 5 bases to trimming and J lost 6 bases, with 13 bases between them. The CDR3 here is CASSPTGHDEKLFF. CDR3 bases: TGTGCCAGTAGTCCGACAGGTCACGATGAAAAACTGTTTTTT.

V usage is TRBV5-4 and J usage is TRBJ2-2; D might be TRBD1 (6 bases). The CDR3 has 14 amino acids. Between the trimmed V and J ends, which lost 1 base and 5 bases, there was a span of 9 bases. Germline CDR1 is SGHNT and CDR2 is YYREEE (reference sequence). This CDR3 is CASSLSGETGELFF. The CDR3 DNA reads as TGTGCCAGCAGCTTGTCAGGGGAAACCGGGGAGCTGTTTTTT.

The V gene is TRBV29-1, the J gene TRBJ2-1; 8 bases line up with TRBD2. CDR3 length: 13 amino acids. The V gene end was trimmed by 5 bases and the J gene end by 9 bases; junction bases not matched to a gene: 9. Per germline, CDR1 SQVTM and CDR2 ANQGSEA. CDR3 loop: CSVFRRGAVEQFF. The CDR3 region has the DNA TGCAGCGTTTTTAGGCGGGGGGCGGTTGAGCAGTTCTTC.